This T cell receptor beta chain was sequenced in a study of blood T cells in healthy people across ages. Study-wide points: Older age went with lower TCR beta diversity per million T cells, in a roughly linear way.

A remark on this clonotype: Antigen specificity is unknown.

Combining a sample-barcoded 5' primer with a J-beta primer mix, a second PCR ran for about 6 to 12 cycles. In TCRdb, the 5' RACE reads were re-called with MiXCR into one record per CDR3 protein. The data contain roughly 800,000 distinct CDR3 sequences, roughly 64% of them singletons. Trimming took 10 bases from V and 9 from J; bases not matched to a gene: 22. The CDR3 runs 18 residues. Germline loops: CDR1 MNHEY, CDR2 SVGEGT. The origin of this receptor is a man aged 30 to 39 in good health. The chain couples TRBV6-2 or TRBV6-3 to TRBJ2-1; TRBD2 agrees at 12 bases. Sequenced material: blood. This chain's CDR3 is CATYKTSGSFGLSSEQFF. The CDR3 DNA reads as TGTGCCACCTACAAGACTAGCGGGAGTTTTGGGCTTTCGAGTGAGCAGTTCTTC.